The 9 T cell receptor beta chains in this list originate from one sample, sequenced in a study of spatial heterogeneity in lung cancer. One entry per CDR3 protein results from TCRdb running MiXCR on the 5' RACE reads. In the table there are 60,000 to 90,000 distinct CDR3 sequences, about 7.8% of which are singletons. Documented time point: sample taken at primary tumor resection. This specimen consisted of PBMCs, obtained at surgery. The receptor source for this set is a male donor with early-stage non-small cell lung cancer.

This clonotype occurred many times. The J gene is TRBJ2-1, the V gene TRBV7-2, with 7 bases matching TRBD1. The CDR3 spans 12 residues. CDR1 is SGHTA, CDR2 FQGNSA, per germline. Trimming at V came to 5 bases and at J to 9 bases, leaving 4 bases not matched to a gene. CDR3 residues: CASSANRGEQFF. Here the CDR3 DNA reads TGTGCCAGCAGCGCGAACAGGGGTGAGCAGTTCTTC. Based on the CDR3 plus reference TRBV7-2 and TRBJ2-1, the full variable domain is GAGVSQSPSNKVTEKGKDVELRCDPISGHTALYWYRQSLGQGLEFLIYFQGNSAPDKSGLPSDRFSAERTGGSVSTLTIQRTQQEDSAVYLCASSANRGEQFFGPGTRLTVL.

The sample holds many counts of this clonotype. As DNA, the CDR3 is TGTGCCAGCAGCCAAGTAGGCGGAAACGAGCAGTACTTC. This translates into CASSQVGGNEQYF. The genes are TRBV3-1 and TRBJ2-7; D is uncertain. With 1 base removed from V and 5 bases from J, the gap between germline ends came to 9 bases. From germline, CDR1 is LGHDT and CDR2 YNNKEL (reference sequence). CDR3 length: 13 residues.

The rearrangement links TRBV5-1 to TRBJ2-1, with 9 bases matching TRBD2. Germline V gene data show CDR1 as SGHRS and CDR2 as YFSETQ. The CDR3 contains 15 residues. Trimming at V came to 3 bases and at J to 6 bases, leaving 7 bases not matched to a gene. The CDR3 loop reads CASSYFSGSRNEQFF. CDR3 nucleotides: TGCGCCAGCAGCTACTTTAGCGGGAGCCGCAATGAGCAGTTCTTC.

The gene calls are TRBV6-6 and TRBJ1-1; D possibly corresponds to TRBD1 (5 bases). Per germline, CDR1 MNHNY and CDR2 SVGAGI (reference sequence). With 2 bases removed from V and 4 bases from J, the gap between germline ends came to 11 bases. The CDR3 extends over 14 amino acids. The CDR3 DNA follows: TGTGCCAGCAGTTACGCAGGGAAGGGCACTGAAGCTTTCTTT. It yields the protein CASSYAGKGTEAFF.

This clonotype has at least ten counts. This chain connects TRBV5-1 to TRBJ2-7; no clear D. The CDR3 has 14 residues. With 0 bases removed from V and 2 bases from J, the gap between germline ends came to 9 bases. CDR1 and CDR2 (germline): SGHRS, YFSETQ. The chain's CDR3 is CASSLDGGAYEQYF. CDR3 DNA sequence: TGCGCCAGCAGCTTGGACGGTGGGGCCTACGAGCAGTACTTC.

In its sample, this clonotype was seen many times. The chain has TRBV23-1 and TRBJ2-7, with 10 bases identical to TRBD2. TRBV23-1 is classed as an ORF, of uncertain function. The length of the CDR3 is 15 residues. With V trimmed by 7 bases and J by 4 bases, 10 bases remained unmatched. The CDR3 DNA is TGCGCCAGCACCGCCTATCGGACTAGCGGTTACGAGCAGTACTTC. Translating gives CASTAYRTSGYEQYF.

This clonotype was observed many times. The gene calls are TRBV15 and TRBJ1-2, with D perhaps TRBD1 (5 bases). From germline, CDR1 is LNHNV and CDR2 YYDKDF (reference sequence). The CDR3 is made up of 13 amino acids. Deletions cut 1 base from V and 6 bases from J, with 9 bases between. CDR3 loop: CATSRGVGDGYTF. The DNA for the CDR3 is TGTGCCACCAGCAGAGGCGTAGGGGATGGCTACACCTTC.

This clonotype was recorded many times. The chain is built from TRBV9 and TRBJ2-1; 7 bases are a match to TRBD1. Per germline, CDR1 SGDLS and CDR2 YYNGEE. The CDR3 loop spans 16 amino acids. Trimming removed 0 bases from V and 9 bases from J; junction bases left unmatched: 12. CDR3 DNA: TGTGCCAGCAGCGTAGCCCTAGCAGGGGGTTTTGGTGAGCAGTTCTTC. Protein sequence: CASSVALAGGFGEQFF.

This clonotype has a count of ten or more. The rearrangement uses TRBV24-1 and TRBJ1-1, with a weak D call TRBD1 (5 bases). CDR1 and CDR2 (germline): KGHDR, SFDVKD. The CDR3 loop spans 13 amino acids. V lost 12 bases to trimming and J lost 10 bases, with 23 bases between them. The CDR3 is CAPCPGKSRGAFF. Here the CDR3 DNA reads TGTGCCCCCTGTCCAGGGAAAAGTCGAGGAGCTTTCTTT.